This T cell receptor beta chain was sequenced in a study of blood T cell repertoires in COVID-19. Study overall: Collection of acute and convalescent COVID-19 samples took place in the United States, Italy and Spain.

Method: immunoSEQ multiplex PCR; TCRdb's copy keeps in-frame clones and lacks some. The sample lists around 300,000 clones; over 80% were seen once. Patients from Seattle were sampled longitudinally, starting during active infection. Material for sequencing was peripheral blood. This receptor was obtained from a woman aged 45-65 years with COVID-19, enrolled during active disease.

The CDR3 spells CASSQGQGAGTEAFF. CDR3 sequence (DNA): TGCGCCAGCAGCCAGGGACAGGGGGCGGGTACTGAAGCTTTCTTT. V is TRBV4-3 and J is TRBJ1-1, with 12 nucleotides matching TRBD1. Germline CDR1 LGHNA, CDR2 YSLEER. The CDR3 has 15 amino acids. V gave up 3 bases and J gave up 5 bases; unmatched junction bases: 4.